The 20 T cell receptor beta chains given below trace back to one sample, sequenced in a study of T-cell memory formation after mild COVID-19. TCRdb reprocessed the 5' RACE reads via MiXCR and lists one record per CDR3 protein. The sample has about 39,000 distinct CDR3 sequences; less than 8% are singletons. Sequences were obtained from PBMCs or a T cell subset sorted from them (not recorded which). These receptors were taken from an adult who had mild COVID-19 (a few samples of this study predate the infection). Cell type and time point are not known.

The V gene is TRBV6-2 or TRBV6-3, the J gene TRBJ2-1; 10 positions agree with TRBD2. The V gene end was trimmed by 7 bases and the J gene end by 3 bases; junction bases not matched to a gene: 12. Germline CDR1 MNHEY, CDR2 SVGEGT. The CDR3 runs to 17 residues. CDR3 nucleotides: TGTGCCAGCACGCACAGAGCGGGAGGGCCCCTCTACAATGAGCAGTTCTTC. Encoded protein: CASTHRAGGPLYNEQFF.

This clonotype was detected many times. The chain uses TRBV9 and TRBJ2-3, with 7 nucleotides matching TRBD1. The J segment lost 1 base and the V segment lost 2 bases, leaving 4 bases of the junction unmatched. CDR1 SGDLS and CDR2 YYNGEE come from the germline V gene. The CDR3 loop spans 15 amino acids. The CDR3 DNA is TGTGCCAGCAGCGTCCGACAGGGAGGCACAGATACGCAGTATTTT. It is translated as CASSVRQGGTDTQYF.

This clonotype came up a few times. This chain connects TRBV4-3 to TRBJ2-1; the D gene is possibly TRBD2 (6 bases). CDR1 and CDR2 (germline): LGHNA, YSLEER. Between the trimmed V and J ends, which lost 0 bases and 16 bases, there was a span of 25 bases. The CDR3 contains 16 residues. The CDR3, as DNA: TGCGCCAGCAGCCAAGATTCGTCCGCCCCCGGGACTTCTCTTTTCTTC. The encoded protein is CASSQDSSAPGTSLFF.

The J gene is TRBJ1-1, the V gene TRBV5-1, with 9 bases matching TRBD1. With V trimmed by 2 bases and J by 5 bases, 7 bases remained unmatched. This CDR3 has 15 amino acids. CDR1 and CDR2 (germline): SGHRS, YFSETQ. The CDR3 bases are TGCGCCAGCAGCTTCCTAGACAGGGGGGTGACTGAAGCTTTCTTT. Its protein product is CASSFLDRGVTEAFF.

This clonotype was observed many times. CDR3 DNA: TGTGCCAGCAGCTGGGGACAGGGGGCTAACGAGCAGTACTTC. This translates into CASSWGQGANEQYF. J is TRBJ2-7 and V is TRBV5-4, with 12 bases aligning to TRBD1. The CDR3 extends over 14 amino acids. V lost 3 bases and J lost 5; bases outside the gene matches: 3. From germline, CDR1 is SGHNT and CDR2 YYREEE (reference sequence).

The gene calls are TRBV27 and TRBJ2-2; TRBD1 aligns across 8 bases. J lost 0 bases, V lost 6 bases, and 9 bases had no gene match. CDR1 and CDR2 from the germline V gene are MNHEY and SMNVEV (reference sequence). This CDR3 region has 17 residues. CDR3 in amino acids: CASRLGTGQANTGELFF. In DNA form, the CDR3 reads TGTGCCAGCAGATTGGGGACGGGACAGGCGAACACCGGGGAGCTGTTTTTT.

Comments on this clonotype: Since a much larger clone is just one base distant, this may be a read error. CDR3 region: CASSFRETKYF. The CDR3 DNA reads as TGTGCCAGCAGCTTCCGGGAGACCAAGTACTTC. The chain carries TRBV5-6 and TRBJ2-5; TRBD2 might be the D (6 bases). Looked up from germline, CDR1 is SGHDT and CDR2 is YYEEEE. This CDR3 is built from 11 residues.

This clonotype was counted at least ten times. The CDR3 protein is CATSRDPGQGANEQYF. The CDR3 DNA follows: TGTGCCACCAGCAGAGATCCCGGACAGGGGGCGAATGAGCAGTACTTC. The chain employs TRBV15 and TRBJ2-7; 11 positions match TRBD1. Trimming at V came to 0 bases and at J to 7 bases, leaving 8 bases not matched to a gene. CDR3 length: 16 amino acids. Germline V gene data show CDR1 as LNHNV and CDR2 as YYDKDF (reference sequence).

This clonotype occurred many times. The CDR3 nucleotides are TGTGCCACCAGTGATCCCGCAGGGGGTAATGAGCAGTTCTTC. This encodes CATSDPAGGNEQFF. This chain links TRBV24-1 with TRBJ2-1, with 7 positions matching TRBD1. The CDR3 totals 14 residues. After removal of 3 bases from V and 7 bases from J, the junction contained 5 bases not matched to a gene. The V gene's germline CDR1 is KGHDR and CDR2 SFDVKD.

There are many counts of this clonotype. This chain connects TRBV5-1 to TRBJ1-3; D is unclear. Germline V gene lookup returns CDR1 SGHRS and CDR2 YFSETQ. V shed 0 bases and J shed 3 bases, with 10 bases lying between them. CDR3 length: 15 amino acids. The CDR3 nucleotides read TGCGCCAGCAGCTTGGCGGCAGGCGGTGGAAACACCATATATTTT. It is translated as CASSLAAGGGNTIYF.

The gene calls are TRBV27 and TRBJ1-1; no clear D. This CDR3 spans 13 amino acids. CDR1 and CDR2 from the germline V gene are MNHEY and SMNVEV (reference sequence). Between the trimmed V and J ends, which lost 3 bases and 1 base, there was a span of 6 bases. CDR3 nucleotides: TGTGCCAGCAGTTTCCTTGAGAACACTGAAGCTTTCTTT. It encodes CASSFLENTEAFF.

This clonotype was found a few times. CDR3 region: CASSWGTGDETQYF. In DNA, the CDR3 is TGCGCCAGCAGCTGGGGGACAGGGGATGAGACCCAGTACTTC. The rearrangement joins TRBV5-1 to TRBJ2-5; 10 bases agree with TRBD1. V lost 3 bases and J lost 5; bases outside the gene matches: 4. The CDR3 sequence is 14 residues long. CDR1 is SGHRS, CDR2 YFSETQ, per germline.

V and J are TRBV18 and TRBJ2-7; no clear D. Trimming took off 2 bases at V and 6 bases at J, with 11 bases between the two ends. CDR3 length equals 13 residues. Per germline, CDR1 KGHSH and CDR2 LQKENI. CDR3 DNA: TGTGCCAGCTCACCAACATCCGATTTCGAGCAGTACTTC. Protein sequence: CASSPTSDFEQYF.

This clonotype showed up many times. This chain uses TRBV4-2 with TRBJ1-5; D gene ambiguous. Germline values: CDR1 LGHNA, CDR2 YNFKEQ. This CDR3 is 15 amino acids long. V lost 1 base and J lost 1, with 8 bases in between. The CDR3 DNA sequence: TGTGCCAGCAGCCAAGTAATGGGGAGCAATCAGCCCCAGCATTTT. Its protein product is CASSQVMGSNQPQHF.

This clonotype has more than one count but fewer than ten. The rearrangement links TRBV18 to TRBJ1-1, with 9 bases identical to TRBD1. The germline V gene encodes CDR1 KGHSH and CDR2 LQKENI. V lost 0 bases and J lost 7; bases outside the gene matches: 15. CDR3 length: 18 residues. CDR3 loop: CASSPPPGQGRRKVEAFF. Written as DNA, the CDR3 is TGTGCCAGCTCACCACCGCCGGGACAGGGTAGAAGGAAGGTTGAAGCTTTCTTT.

The chain employs TRBV7-2 and TRBJ1-3; a possible D gene is TRBD1 (5 bases). The CDR3 sequence is 14 residues long. CDR1 and CDR2 from the germline V gene are SGHTA and FQGNSA. V was clipped by 3 bases and J by 2 bases, with 8 bases between them. In DNA form, the CDR3 reads TGTGCCAGCAGCTTGGTCAGGGCTGGAAACACCATATATTTT. As protein: CASSLVRAGNTIYF.

This clonotype appeared many times. The CDR3 DNA follows: TGTGCCAGCAGCCTGAACACTGAAGCTTTCTTT. It specifies CASSLNTEAFF. V is TRBV7-9 and J is TRBJ1-1; no clear D. The CDR3 extends over 11 amino acids. Trimming removed 5 bases at V and 0 bases at J, with 1 base between. Germline loops: CDR1 SEHNR, CDR2 FQNEAQ (reference sequence). Complete variable domain (other parts from reference TRBV7-9 and TRBJ1-1): DTGVSQNPRHKITKRGQNVTFRCDPISEHNRLYWYRQTLGQGPEFLTYFQNEAQLEKSRLLSDRFSAERPKGSFSTLEIQRTEQGDSAMYLCASSLNTEAFFGQGTRLTVV.

This clonotype appeared a few times. The chain links TRBV5-1 to TRBJ1-2; 9 positions agree with TRBD1. The CDR3 is 14 residues long. After removal of 1 base from V and 2 bases from J, the junction contained 0 bases not matched to a gene. CDR1 and CDR2 from the germline V gene are SGHRS and YFSETQ. The CDR3, as DNA: TGCGCCAGCAGCTTGACAGGGGGCAACTATGGCTACACCTTC. It is translated as CASSLTGGNYGYTF.

The table lists this clonotype with a few counts. The CDR3 protein is CASSLASGTGYKYF. CDR3 in DNA: TGTGCCAGCAGCTTAGCTTCCGGGACAGGGTACAAGTACTTC. The chain carries TRBV7-2 and TRBJ2-4; 9 positions match TRBD1. CDR3 length: 14 amino acids. With V trimmed by 0 bases and J by 14 bases, 8 bases remained unmatched. CDR1 SGHTA and CDR2 FQGNSA come from the germline V gene.

This clonotype has more than one count but fewer than ten. The chain uses TRBV29-1 and TRBJ1-2, with D uncertain. Trimming took 3 bases from V and 1 from J, leaving 12 bases between them. CDR3 size: 14 residues. Per germline, CDR1 SQVTM and CDR2 ANQGSEA. CDR3 amino acids: CSVEDRWGNYGYTF. As DNA, the CDR3 is TGCAGCGTTGAGGACCGGTGGGGTAACTATGGCTACACCTTC.